The present T cell receptor beta chain was sequenced within a study of blood T cell repertoires in COVID-19. Study details: Collection of acute and convalescent COVID-19 samples took place in the United States, Italy and Spain. PBMCs, B-cell-depleted T cells, or T cells were the source of the cDNA or gDNA that made up the material.

In terms of age and location, participants ranged from roughly 18 to 95 years and lived in roughly 22 US areas. There are 15 residues in the CDR3. From germline, CDR1 is SGHAT and CDR2 FQNNGV. V dropped 1 base and J dropped 0 bases, with 9 bases sitting between them. Methods used by the authors: How many nucleated cells were present was estimated from reference gene primer amplification. Sequencing was performed with immunoSEQ multiplex PCR; in TCRdb, only in-frame clones are kept and a portion is missing. V and J calls and clone size are as listed in that table; D and trimming were resolved from the DNA. The repertoire includes roughly 250,000 clones, less than 90% of them detected once, and less than 3% sits in the top ten.

This rearrangement joins TRBV11-2 to TRBJ1-1, with D hard to call. This clonotype was obtained from a woman aged 50 to 60 who had recovered from COVID-19. The material sequenced was PBMCs or T cells enriched from blood (not recorded which). The CDR3 coding sequence is TGTGCCAGCAGCTTAGTATCTAAAATGAACACTGAAGCTTTCTTT. Its protein product is CASSLVSKMNTEAFF.